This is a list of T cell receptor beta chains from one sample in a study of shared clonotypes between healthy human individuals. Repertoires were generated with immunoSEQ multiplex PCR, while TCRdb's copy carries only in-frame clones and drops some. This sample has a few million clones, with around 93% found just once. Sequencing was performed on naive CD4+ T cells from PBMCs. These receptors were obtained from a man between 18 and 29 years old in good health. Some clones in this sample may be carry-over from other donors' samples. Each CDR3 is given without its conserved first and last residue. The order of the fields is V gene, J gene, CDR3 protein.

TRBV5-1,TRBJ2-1,ASSLTLYNEQF
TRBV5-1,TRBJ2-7,ASSSGQRNYEQY
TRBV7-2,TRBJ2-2,ASSLTSGSSTGELF
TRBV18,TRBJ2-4,ASSPTDRDSIQY
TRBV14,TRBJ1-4,ASSQDGQVYEKLF
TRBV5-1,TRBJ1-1,ASSLGVDRTSVAF
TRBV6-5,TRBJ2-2,ASRPGRGANGELF
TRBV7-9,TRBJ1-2,ASSATGTRASYGYT
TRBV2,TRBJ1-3,ASSSTGLGNTIY
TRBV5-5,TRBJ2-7,ASSLWPGRAYEQY
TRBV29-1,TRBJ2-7,SVEIIAGKKY
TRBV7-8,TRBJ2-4,ASSRTGFLDIQY
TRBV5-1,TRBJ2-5,ASQVGSQETQY
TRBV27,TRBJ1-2,ASSFSFNYGYT
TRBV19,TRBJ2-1,ASSMSDRGVREQF
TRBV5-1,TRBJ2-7,ASSLVSGQISSYEQY
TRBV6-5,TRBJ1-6,ASSPSGQNYSPLH
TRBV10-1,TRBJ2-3,ASSESGLAASTDTQY
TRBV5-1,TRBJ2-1,ASSPASAGSYNEQF
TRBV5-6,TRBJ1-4,ASSLGVVGGKLF
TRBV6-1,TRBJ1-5,ASSGGSYSNQPQH
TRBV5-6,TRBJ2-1,ASSRPGHFYNEQF